This entry features one T cell receptor beta chain sequence. Its matching antigen is unknown. Germline V gene data show CDR1 as SQVTM and CDR2 as ANQGSEA. V dropped 4 bases and J dropped 2 bases, with 15 bases sitting between them. The CDR3 totals 14 residues. The data originate from a study of graft-versus-host responses after intestinal transplantation. At the level of the study: Recipients underwent multivisceral, liver-intestinal, or isolated intestinal transplants. Broader study findings: Early post-transplant falls in HvG clones accompanied the peak levels of circulating GvH clones.

Profiling relied on immunoSEQ multiplex PCR, and the TCRdb table lists in-frame clones only, not all of them. The data contain some 86,000 clones, 90% to 95% of them singletons. The sample in question was unstimulated CD4+ T cells sorted from spleen or lymph node cells, obtained before intestinal transplant. This rearrangement joins TRBV29-1 to TRBJ2-7; a possible D gene is TRBD2 (6 bases). This receptor was identified in a human donor who received an intestinal transplant. CDR3 DNA sequence: TGCAGCGTTGGGAGTCGGGGGTTTGCCTACGAGCAGTACTTC. The encoded protein is CSVGSRGFAYEQYF.